These 9 T cell receptor beta chains originate from one sample sequenced in a study of vaccination and CD4 T cells after COVID-19 (dated by TCRdb to the early 2020s). To prepare the library, PCR was applied. Sequenced on an Illumina iSeq 100. At the Johns Hopkins FTIC core, DNA from the cultured CD4+ T cells underwent TCR sequencing with the Oncomine TCR Beta short-read assay. The raw public data were reprocessed by TCRdb itself: fastp quality trimming at Q25, MiXCR clonotype calling, in-frame beta chains only. Each CDR3 protein gets just one entry, which takes the most common genes and DNA from the rows behind it. The sample data list fewer than 9,000 distinct CDR3 sequences, and roughly 30% of these were observed just once. Approximately 25% of the sample is held by the ten biggest clonotypes. Which antigens these TCRs recognize remains unknown. The sample's treatment or condition, from its label and the paper: roughly ten-day PBMC culture with coronavirus spike peptide pools or control peptides (ViraFEST assay). CD4+ T cells from unexposed donors were collected before the COVID-19 pandemic (2011-2018).

Input material: CD4+ T cells from blood, cultured in vitro. The receptor source for this set is a human donor in good health.

This clonotype was picked up a small number of times. This rearrangement joins TRBV25-1 to TRBJ2-5; unclear D gene. Trimming cost V 0 bases and J 5 bases, with 13 bases left between them. Per the germline V gene, CDR1 is MGHDK and CDR2 is SYGVNS. The CDR3 extends over 15 amino acids. This CDR3 is CASSEYGPKSETQYF. The CDR3 coding sequence is TGTGCCAGCAGTGAATATGGGCCGAAAAGTGAGACCCAGTACTTC.

This clonotype was seen more than once but under ten times. The V call is TRBV7-9, the J call TRBJ2-7; 7 bases are shared with TRBD1. This CDR3 is built from 14 residues. The junction had 5 bases not matched to a gene; V was cut back by 1 base and J by 5 bases. Germline CDR1 reads SEHNR; CDR2 reads FQNEAQ (reference sequence). CDR3 nucleotides: TGTGCCAGCAGCTTAGAGGGACAGCTCCACGAGCAGTACTTC. Translation gives CASSLEGQLHEQYF.

The gene calls are TRBV6-1 and TRBJ1-2; perhaps TRBD1 as D (6 bases). Germline loops: CDR1 MNHNS, CDR2 SASEGT. CDR3 length equals 13 residues. V lost 6 bases to trimming and J lost 2 bases, with 10 bases between them. CDR3 residues: CASRTGQNYGYTF. The CDR3 region has the DNA TGTGCCAGCAGAACGGGACAAAACTATGGCTACACCTTC.

This clonotype was recorded a few times. DNA of the CDR3: TGTGCCAGTAGTAAGGACAGGGGAAACACCATATATTTT. Amino acids: CASSKDRGNTIYF. V gene TRBV19 combines with J gene TRBJ1-3, with 7 bases that match TRBD1. Germline CDR1 LNHDA, CDR2 SQIVND (reference sequence). CDR3 size: 13 residues. The ends lost 4 bases at V and 4 bases at J; junction bases unmatched: 1.

The chain recombines TRBV6-1 with TRBJ1-5; 9 bases fit TRBD1. The junction had 6 bases not matched to a gene; V was cut back by 6 bases and J by 6 bases. Germline CDR1 is MNHNS and CDR2 is SASEGT. CDR3 length: 14 residues. The DNA for the CDR3 is TGTGCCAGCAGGACAGGGGGATCCTCTCAGCCCCAGCATTTT. This sequence encodes CASRTGGSSQPQHF.

The gene calls are TRBV7-3 and TRBJ2-3; no clear D. V was cut by 5 bases and J by 6 bases, with 15 bases left in between. The CDR3 contains 14 residues. Germline V CDR1 and CDR2: SGHTA, FQGTGA. CDR3 protein: CASSPTGRGDTQYF. The CDR3 DNA reads TGTGCCAGCAGCCCTACCGGACGAGGCGATACGCAGTATTTT.

The chain couples TRBV6-5 to TRBJ1-1; no clear D gene. CDR3 length: 13 amino acids. Germline V lookup: CDR1 MNHEY, CDR2 SVGAGI. Trimming pared 1 base from V and 3 bases from J, leaving 6 bases between. The CDR3 reads CASSYFRDTEAFF. CDR3 in DNA: TGTGCCAGCAGTTACTTCCGGGACACTGAAGCTTTCTTT.

The V call is TRBV27, the J call TRBJ1-1; D is unclear. CDR3 length equals 13 residues. Trimming shortened V by 3 bases and J by 4 bases, and 9 bases separated the two germline ends. Germline V gives CDR1 MNHEY, CDR2 SMNVEV (reference sequence). The CDR3 spells CASSFILGTEAFF. The CDR3 DNA reads TGTGCCAGCAGTTTTATATTGGGCACTGAAGCTTTCTTT.

The chain couples TRBV19 to TRBJ1-3, with a possible D match to TRBD1 (5 bases). V lost 3 bases to trimming and J lost 7 bases, with 7 bases between them. This CDR3 contains 12 residues. Germline-derived CDR1 and CDR2 are LNHDA and SQIVND (reference sequence). This CDR3 reads CASSIPGNTIYF. Written as DNA, the CDR3 is TGTGCCAGTAGTATCCCAGGGAACACCATATATTTT.